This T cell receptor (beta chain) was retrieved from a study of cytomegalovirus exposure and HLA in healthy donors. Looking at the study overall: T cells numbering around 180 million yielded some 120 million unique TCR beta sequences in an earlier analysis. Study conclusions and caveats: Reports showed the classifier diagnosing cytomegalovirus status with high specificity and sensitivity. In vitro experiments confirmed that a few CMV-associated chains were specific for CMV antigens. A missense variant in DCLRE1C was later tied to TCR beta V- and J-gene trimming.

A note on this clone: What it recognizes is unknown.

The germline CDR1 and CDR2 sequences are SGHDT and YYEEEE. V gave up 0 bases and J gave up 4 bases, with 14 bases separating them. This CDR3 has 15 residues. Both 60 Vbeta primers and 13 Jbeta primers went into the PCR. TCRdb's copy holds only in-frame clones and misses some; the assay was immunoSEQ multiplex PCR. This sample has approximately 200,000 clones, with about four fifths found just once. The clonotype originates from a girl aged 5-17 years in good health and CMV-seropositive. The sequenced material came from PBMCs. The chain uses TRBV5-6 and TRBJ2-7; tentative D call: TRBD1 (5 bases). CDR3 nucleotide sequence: TGTGCCAGCAGCTTGGGGCAGGGTATCCGTTACGAGCAGTACTTC. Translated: CASSLGQGIRYEQYF.